Following are 15 T cell receptor beta chains from one sample sequenced in a study of T cell responses to AZD1222 COVID-19 vaccine. Clones were read by immunoSEQ multiplex PCR, and TCRdb kept only the in-frame ones, dropping some. In the table there are roughly 160,000 clones, around 87% of which are singletons. Sequenced material: peripheral blood, taken on day 0 of AZD1222 vaccination. The receptors come from an adult in good health.

The chain employs TRBV6-4 and TRBJ2-2; the match to TRBD2 covers 10 bases. The CDR3 totals 14 residues. J was trimmed by 0 bases and V by 8 bases; bases with no gene match: 0. Germline V gene data show CDR1 as MRHNA and CDR2 as SNTAGT. As DNA, the CDR3 is TGTGCCAGCGGGACTAGCGCGAACACCGGGGAGCTGTTTTTT. As protein: CASGTSANTGELFF.

This clone was seen more than once but under ten times. The rearrangement links TRBV5-4 to TRBJ1-3; 12 bases are shared with TRBD1. This CDR3 region has 19 residues. The V segment lost 3 bases and the J segment 4 bases; nucleotides outside the gene matches: 14. Germline V CDR1 and CDR2: SGHNT, YYREEE (reference sequence). In nucleotides, the CDR3 is TGTGCCAGCAGCTGGCGACCGGGACAGGGGGCAAGTGCGGGAAACACCATATATTTT. This codes for CASSWRPGQGASAGNTIYF.

This clone was observed once. This chain uses TRBV6-5 with TRBJ1-2, with D unclear. The ends were cut back, 2 bases at V and 7 bases at J, with 14 bases in the middle. Looked up from germline, CDR1 is MNHEY and CDR2 is SVGAGI. The CDR3 consists of 14 residues. The CDR3 sequence is CASSYVEGRTGYTF. The CDR3 DNA sequence: TGTGCCAGCAGTTACGTGGAGGGAAGGACTGGCTACACCTTC.

The chain uses TRBV19 and TRBJ2-3, with TRBD2 matching 9 bases. This CDR3 region has 16 residues. CDR1 and CDR2 from the germline V gene are LNHDA and SQIVND (reference sequence). The V and J ends lost 3 bases and 2 bases, in that order; junction bases with no gene match: 6. The CDR3 protein is CASSILAGGLTDTQYF. The CDR3 nucleotides read TGTGCCAGTAGTATCCTCGCGGGGGGGCTCACAGATACGCAGTATTTT.

This clone was observed a single time. The chain links TRBV12-3 or TRBV12-4 to TRBJ1-1; D gene unclear. This CDR3 is 11 amino acids long. The V end lost 5 bases, the J end lost 5 bases, and 6 bases lay between the germline ends. The DNA for the CDR3 is TGTGCCAGCAGTCCCCGTACTGAAGCTTTCTTT. Residues: CASSPRTEAFF.

This clone was observed once. V and J are TRBV9 and TRBJ2-3; D is uncertain. V lost 1 base and J 5 bases, leaving 14 bases between the germline ends. CDR1 and CDR2 from the germline V gene are SGDLS and YYNGEE. The CDR3 consists of 15 residues. CDR3 sequence: CASSVTPKIGDTQYF. DNA of the CDR3: TGTGCCAGCAGCGTAACCCCTAAAATAGGAGATACGCAGTATTTT.

The chain joins TRBV7-2 to TRBJ1-5; no reliable D call. Germline assignment: CDR1 SGHTA and CDR2 FQGNSA. V was shortened by 1 base and J by 6 bases, with 7 bases between the two germline ends. CDR3 length: 13 residues. CDR3 sequence reads: CASSLDGIQPQHF. CDR3 DNA: TGTGCCAGCAGCTTAGACGGGATTCAGCCCCAGCATTTT. Using reference TRBV7-2 and TRBJ1-5 for the parts outside the CDR3, the full variable domain is GAGVSQSPSNKVTEKGKDVELRCDPISGHTALYWYRQSLGQGLEFLIYFQGNSAPDKSGLPSDRFSAERTGGSVSTLTIQRTQQEDSAVYLCASSLDGIQPQHFGDGTRLSIL.

The chain is built from TRBV10-2 and TRBJ2-1; 11 bases agree with TRBD2. V gave up 6 bases and J gave up 7 bases; unmatched junction bases: 8. CDR1 is WSHSY and CDR2 is SAAADI in the germline V gene. The CDR3 covers 15 residues. In DNA form, the CDR3 reads TGCGCCAGCAGGATTAGCGGGGGGGCCTTGAATGAGCAGTTCTTC. Translation: CASRISGGALNEQFF.

The table lists this clone with a count of one. The chain has TRBV6-5 and TRBJ2-7, with D tentatively TRBD1 (6 bases). CDR1 is MNHEY, CDR2 SVGAGI, per germline. The CDR3 totals 14 residues. V lost 2 bases to trimming and J lost 3 bases, with 11 bases between them. The CDR3 DNA sequence: TGTGCCAGCAGTTACCGAGTCAGGGGCTACGAGCAGTACTTC. It is translated as CASSYRVRGYEQYF.

The chain couples TRBV4-1 to TRBJ2-7; maybe TRBD1 (5 bases). With 4 bases removed from V and 5 bases from J, the gap between germline ends came to 18 bases. Per the germline V gene, CDR1 is MGHRA and CDR2 is YSYEKL. The CDR3 runs to 15 residues. CDR3 DNA: TGCGCCAGCAGCCGGGCCGGACAAGGAAGCCACGAGCAGTACTTC. Protein sequence: CASSRAGQGSHEQYF.

This clone was detected once. The chain joins TRBV5-1 to TRBJ2-1; 9 nucleotides agree with TRBD1. Germline CDR1 reads SGHRS; CDR2 reads YFSETQ. The CDR3 consists of 15 residues. With V trimmed by 4 bases and J by 8 bases, 10 bases remained unmatched. The CDR3 sequence is CASSHALGQGHEQFF. The CDR3, as DNA: TGCGCCAGCAGCCATGCCCTAGGACAGGGGCATGAGCAGTTCTTC.

J is TRBJ2-3 and V is TRBV6-4, with TRBD1 identical over 9 bases. V lost 10 bases to trimming and J lost 0 bases; unmatched junction nucleotides: 14. Germline V gives CDR1 MRHNA, CDR2 SNTAGT. The CDR3 is made up of 17 amino acids. CDR3 DNA sequence: TGTGCCACCATACAGGGGGCGATCTGTGCTAGCACAGATACGCAGTATTTT. Translation gives CATIQGAICASTDTQYF.

The rearrangement joins TRBV5-1 to TRBJ1-4, with 10 bases lining up with TRBD1. The length of the CDR3 is 18 residues. CDR1 and CDR2 from the germline V gene are SGHRS and YFSETQ. The V and J ends lost 3 bases and 14 bases, in that order; junction bases with no gene match: 22. CDR3 residues: CASSSLVGGGDRGTQLFF. CDR3 nucleotide sequence: TGCGCCAGCAGCTCGCTGGTCGGTGGTGGGGACAGGGGAACGCAGCTGTTTTTT.

This clone occurred once. This chain joins TRBV19 and TRBJ2-7; D may be TRBD1 (6 bases). The CDR3 extends over 10 amino acids. Germline V lookup: CDR1 LNHDA, CDR2 SQIVND (reference sequence). The V end lost 9 bases, the J end lost 6 bases, and 9 bases lay between the germline ends. CDR3 region: CARGASEQYF. In DNA, the CDR3 is TGTGCCAGGGGGGCTTCCGAGCAGTACTTC.

This clone was recorded a few times. The chain has TRBV19 and TRBJ2-7, with 11 bases fitting TRBD2. V gave up 5 bases and J gave up 2 bases; unmatched junction bases: 2. Germline values: CDR1 LNHDA, CDR2 SQIVND (reference sequence). This CDR3 spans 14 amino acids. CDR3 nucleotides: TGTGCCAGTAGTGCGGGACTAGCGGCCTACGAGCAGTACTTC. Translated: CASSAGLAAYEQYF.